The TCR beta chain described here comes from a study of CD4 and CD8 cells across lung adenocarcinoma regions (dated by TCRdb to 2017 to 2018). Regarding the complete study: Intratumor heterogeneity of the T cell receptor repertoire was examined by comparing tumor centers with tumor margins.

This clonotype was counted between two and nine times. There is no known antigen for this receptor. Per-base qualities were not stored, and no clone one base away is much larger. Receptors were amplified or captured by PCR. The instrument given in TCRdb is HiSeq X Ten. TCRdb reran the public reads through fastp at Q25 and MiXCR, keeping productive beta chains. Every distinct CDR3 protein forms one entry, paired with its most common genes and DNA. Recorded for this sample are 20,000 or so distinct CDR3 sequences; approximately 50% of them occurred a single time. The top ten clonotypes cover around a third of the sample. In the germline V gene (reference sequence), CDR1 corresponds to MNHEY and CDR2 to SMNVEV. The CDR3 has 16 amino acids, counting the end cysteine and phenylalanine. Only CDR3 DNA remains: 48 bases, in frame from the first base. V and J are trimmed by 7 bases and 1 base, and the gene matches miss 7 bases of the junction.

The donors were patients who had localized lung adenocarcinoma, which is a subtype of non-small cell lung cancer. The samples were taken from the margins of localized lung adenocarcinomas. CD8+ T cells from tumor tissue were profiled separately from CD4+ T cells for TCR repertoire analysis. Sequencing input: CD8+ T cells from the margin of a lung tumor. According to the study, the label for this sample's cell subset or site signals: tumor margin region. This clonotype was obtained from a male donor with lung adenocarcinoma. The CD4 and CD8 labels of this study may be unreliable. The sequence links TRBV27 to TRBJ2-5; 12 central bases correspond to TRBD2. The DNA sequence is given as TGTGCCAGCACTCGGCTAGCGGGAGGGGGCCAAGAGACCCAGTACTTC. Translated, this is CASTRLAGGGQETQYF.